The 13 T cell receptor beta chains below come from one sample, sequenced in a study of regulatory T cells in long-lasting Graves disease. Time point described: newly diagnosed GD, antithyroid drugs for less than 3 months. With RNA extracted from PBMCs as input, the TCR library was made. Library construction for TCR beta used iRepertoire HTBI primers and Arm-PCR of CDR3 regions. MiXCR was run by TCRdb on the multiplex PCR reads, yielding one entry per CDR3 protein. The sample consists of 400,000 to 500,000 distinct CDR3 sequences, 15% of them appearing once. These data also featured in a second study, about T cells in Graves' hyperthyroidism and ophthalmopathy.

The starting material was peripheral blood mononuclear cells (PBMCs), obtained at new diagnosis, from a patient treated with antithyroid drugs. These receptors were taken from a middle-aged woman with Graves disease.

The chain carries TRBV28 and TRBJ2-7; 7 bases match TRBD1. V lost 8 bases to trimming and J lost 2 bases; unmatched junction nucleotides: 9. The germline gives CDR1 MDHEN, CDR2 SYDVKM. The CDR3 is 14 residues long. The CDR3 loop reads CASFPGQRAYEQYF. The CDR3 region has the DNA TGTGCCAGCTTTCCGGGACAGAGAGCCTACGAGCAGTACTTC. The whole variable domain, filled in from reference TRBV28 and TRBJ2-7, reads DVKVTQSSRYLVKRTGEKVFLECVQDMDHENMFWYRQDPGLGLRLIYFSYDVKMKEKGDIPEGYSVSREKKERFSLILESASTNQTSMYLCASFPGQRAYEQYFGPGTRLTVT.

This chain connects TRBV2 to TRBJ2-1, with 12 bases identical to TRBD2. The CDR3 is 13 amino acids. With V trimmed by 11 bases and J by 8 bases, 7 bases remained unmatched. Germline V CDR1 and CDR2: SNHLY, FYNNEI. Here the CDR3 DNA reads TGTGCCGCTACTAGCGGGAGGTTCGATGAGCAGTTCTTC. This codes for CAATSGRFDEQFF.

This clonotype was seen many times. The chain links TRBV6-1 to TRBJ2-5, with 7 bases lining up with TRBD1. V trimming: 6 bases; J trimming: 2 bases; junction bases outside the gene matches: 9. The germline V gene encodes CDR1 MNHNS and CDR2 SASEGT. There are 15 residues in the CDR3. DNA for the CDR3: TGTGCCAGCAGCCCACGACAGGGAGTTCAAGAGACCCAGTACTTC. The encoded protein is CASSPRQGVQETQYF.

This clonotype has at least ten counts. The chain is built from TRBV19 and TRBJ1-2; D is unclear. CDR3 length equals 13 residues. Germline CDR1 reads LNHDA; CDR2 reads SQIVND (reference sequence). V gave up 7 bases and J gave up 0 bases, with 9 bases separating them. The CDR3 protein is CASKDAANYGYTF. In DNA form, the CDR3 reads TGTGCCAGTAAGGACGCCGCTAACTATGGCTACACCTTC.

A few counts support this clonotype. The CDR3, as DNA: TGCGCCAGCAGCCAGGGGCCTTTGAACTCCTACAATGAGCAGTTCTTC. Amino acid sequence: CASSQGPLNSYNEQFF. The rearrangement links TRBV4-1 to TRBJ2-1, with D tentatively TRBD1 (5 bases). V was pared by 3 bases and J by 0 bases, with 12 bases between. The germline gives CDR1 MGHRA, CDR2 YSYEKL. The length of the CDR3 is 16 residues.

This clonotype was counted many times. The chain couples TRBV2 to TRBJ1-5; D unclear. This CDR3 spans 13 amino acids. Trimming took 8 bases from V and 5 from J, leaving 13 bases between them. Germline V gene sequence: CDR1 SNHLY, CDR2 FYNNEI. Here the CDR3 reads CASSTTGDQPQHF. The CDR3 nucleotides are TGTGCCAGCTCCACTACGGGAGATCAGCCCCAGCATTTT.

About this clonotype itself: This sequence is one base from a far larger clone and is likely a read error. This chain connects TRBV27 to TRBJ2-1; TRBD2 aligns across 10 bases. This CDR3 comprises 15 residues. The V and J ends lost 8 bases and 7 bases, in that order; junction bases with no gene match: 11. Germline V lookup: CDR1 MNHEY, CDR2 SMNVEV (reference sequence). The chain's CDR3 is CASGATSGNLNEQFF. CDR3 coding DNA: TGTGCCAGCGGTGCAACTAGCGGGAACTTGAATGAGCAGTTCTTC.

The sample holds many counts of this clonotype. The J gene is TRBJ1-1, the V gene TRBV28; the D gene is possibly TRBD1 (5 bases). V shed 10 bases and J shed 1 base, with 25 bases lying between them. CDR3 length: 17 residues. Germline V gives CDR1 MDHEN, CDR2 SYDVKM. CDR3 sequence: CATGGRVGERENTEAFF. The CDR3 coding sequence is TGTGCCACCGGTGGGAGGGTAGGGGAGAGGGAGAACACTGAAGCTTTCTTT.

The sample holds many counts of this clonotype. This chain uses TRBV11-3 with TRBJ2-3; 10 bases are a match to TRBD1. The CDR3 has 15 amino acids. V was pared by 5 bases and J by 4 bases, with 6 bases of the junction left unmatched. CDR1 is SGHNT, CDR2 YENEEA, per germline. CDR3 sequence (DNA): TGTGCCAGCAGCCCGGGACAGGGGAGATCAGATACGCAGTATTTT. Its translation: CASSPGQGRSDTQYF.

The chain recombines TRBV19 with TRBJ2-7; 9 nucleotides line up with TRBD2. The germline V gene has CDR1 LNHDA and CDR2 SQIVND (reference sequence). The length of the CDR3 is 16 residues. The ends lost 2 bases at V and 4 bases at J; junction bases unmatched: 9. In nucleotides, the CDR3 is TGTGCCAGTAGTATAATAACGACTAGCGGACGATACGAGCAGTACTTC. Encoded protein: CASSIITTSGRYEQYF.

The rearrangement links TRBV4-2 to TRBJ2-1, with D perhaps matching TRBD2 (7 bases). CDR3 size: 13 residues. Germline CDR1 and CDR2: LGHNA and YNFKEQ. V was pared by 7 bases and J by 5 bases, with 12 bases between. The CDR3, as DNA: TGTGCCAGCACCCGGGGGGCGGACAATGAGCAGTTCTTC. Its protein is CASTRGADNEQFF.

This clonotype was picked up many times. The chain employs TRBV27 and TRBJ2-5; 12 bases are shared with TRBD2. The germline V gene encodes CDR1 MNHEY and CDR2 SMNVEV (reference sequence). The CDR3 spans 17 residues. V was pared by 3 bases and J by 5 bases, with 10 bases of the junction left unmatched. In DNA form, the CDR3 reads TGTGCCAGCAGTTTGACCGGACTAGCGGGACCTGGGGAGACCCAGTACTTC. Amino acids: CASSLTGLAGPGETQYF.

V is TRBV15 and J is TRBJ1-2, with TRBD1 as a possible D gene (5 bases). The CDR3 runs 14 residues. Germline CDR1 and CDR2: LNHNV and YYDKDF (reference sequence). V was pared by 0 bases and J by 8 bases, with 13 bases between. The CDR3, as DNA: TGTGCCACCAGCAGAGATCTGAGGGGCTGGGGCTACACCTTC. Its protein is CATSRDLRGWGYTF.